Listed here are 18 T cell receptor beta chains from one sample, sequenced in a study of blood T cell repertoires in COVID-19. Data came from immunoSEQ multiplex PCR; TCRdb stores just in-frame clones and leaves some out. The sample includes 95,000 to 130,000 clones, roughly 83% of them seen just once. The sample taken for sequencing was peripheral blood. These receptors all come from a man aged 30 to 45 with acute or convalescent COVID-19.

This clone occurred once. The DNA of the CDR3 is TGTGCCAGCAGGGTTAGCGGGAGTTCCTACAATGAGCAGTTCTTC. Its protein is CASRVSGSSYNEQFF. The chain employs TRBV2 and TRBJ2-1; 9 bases fit TRBD2. The germline CDR1 and CDR2 sequences are SNHLY and FYNNEI. J was trimmed by 1 base and V by 6 bases; bases with no gene match: 4. The CDR3 covers 15 residues.

This chain links TRBV9 with TRBJ2-1, with D possibly being TRBD2 (6 bases). This CDR3 spans 15 amino acids. CDR1 is SGDLS, CDR2 YYNGEE, per germline. V shed 3 bases and J shed 2 bases, with 12 bases lying between them. Here the CDR3 DNA reads TGTGCCAGCAGCGCGGCGGGGTTTCCCTACAATGAGCAGTTCTTC. Protein: CASSAAGFPYNEQFF.

The rearrangement joins TRBV7-2 to TRBJ1-1; TRBD1 matches at 7 bases. The CDR3 contains 14 residues. The germline gives CDR1 SGHTA, CDR2 FQGNSA. The ends lost 3 bases at V and 1 base at J; junction bases unmatched: 2. The CDR3 nucleotides are TGTGCCAGCAGCTTCGAGGGGGCGAACACTGAAGCTTTCTTT. Its translation is CASSFEGANTEAFF. Full variable domain (remainder filled in from reference TRBV7-2 and TRBJ1-1): GAGVSQSPSNKVTEKGKDVELRCDPISGHTALYWYRQSLGQGLEFLIYFQGNSAPDKSGLPSDRFSAERTGGSVSTLTIQRTQQEDSAVYLCASSFEGANTEAFFGQGTRLTVV.

The chain couples TRBV4-1 to TRBJ1-2; 7 bases map to TRBD1. V lost 4 bases and J lost 6; bases outside the gene matches: 11. The CDR3 runs 15 residues. Germline V gives CDR1 MGHRA, CDR2 YSYEKL. The CDR3 DNA follows: TGCGCCAGCAGCCCCCGACAGGGCACCTTAGATGGCTACACCTTC. Residues: CASSPRQGTLDGYTF.

J is TRBJ2-7 and V is TRBV7-2, with 7 nucleotides matching TRBD1. Germline V gives CDR1 SGHTA, CDR2 FQGNSA. CDR3 size: 13 residues. The V gene end was trimmed by 5 bases and the J gene end by 3 bases; junction bases not matched to a gene: 4. DNA of the CDR3: TGTGCCAGCAGCATCCGGGACAGCTACGAGCAGTACTTC. Protein: CASSIRDSYEQYF. Variable domain in full (rest from reference TRBV7-2 and TRBJ2-7): GAGVSQSPSNKVTEKGKDVELRCDPISGHTALYWYRQSLGQGLEFLIYFQGNSAPDKSGLPSDRFSAERTGGSVSTLTIQRTQQEDSAVYLCASSIRDSYEQYFGPGTRLTVT.

This sequence joins TRBV5-1 and TRBJ2-1; 14 bases are shared with TRBD2. CDR3 length: 18 residues. Germline V lookup: CDR1 SGHRS, CDR2 YFSETQ. V lost 4 bases to trimming and J lost 6 bases; unmatched junction nucleotides: 12. CDR3 sequence reads: CASSPAPGLAGAPNEQFF. The CDR3 nucleotides are TGCGCCAGCAGCCCGGCCCCGGGACTAGCGGGGGCCCCCAATGAGCAGTTCTTC. Drawing the rest from reference TRBV5-1 and TRBJ2-1, the complete variable domain is KAGVTQTPRYLIKTRGQQVTLSCSPISGHRSVSWYQQTPGQGLQFLFEYFSETQRNKGNFPGRFSGRQFSNSRSEMNVSTLELGDSALYLCASSPAPGLAGAPNEQFFGPGTRLTVL.

The chain employs TRBV14 and TRBJ2-7; 12 bases align to TRBD1. CDR1 and CDR2 (germline): SGHDN, FVKESK. The CDR3 is made up of 14 amino acids. V gave up 4 bases and J gave up 6 bases; unmatched junction bases: 4. The CDR3 DNA reads as TGTGCCAGCAGCCTCGGGACAGGGGGCTTCGAGCAGTACGTC. This encodes CASSLGTGGFEQYV.

The rearrangement joins TRBV10-3 to TRBJ1-2, with 9 bases lining up with TRBD1. The length of the CDR3 is 16 residues. From germline, CDR1 is ENHRY and CDR2 SYGVKD. J gave up 4 bases and V 3 bases, and 9 bases lay outside the gene matches. CDR3 in DNA: TGTGCCATCAGTGATTCCCGGACAGGGGAGTTCTATGGCTACACCTTC. Translated, it gives CAISDSRTGEFYGYTF.

The chain has TRBV20-1 and TRBJ2-5; no definite D call. The CDR3 contains 10 residues. CDR1 and CDR2 from the germline V gene are DFQATT and SNEGSKA (reference sequence). V shed 6 bases and J shed 5 bases, with 7 bases lying between them. The CDR3 here is CSAALETQYF. Here the CDR3 DNA reads TGCAGTGCAGCCCTGGAGACCCAGTACTTC.

V is TRBV5-1 and J is TRBJ2-2; tentative D call: TRBD2 (5 bases). Per the germline V gene, CDR1 is SGHRS and CDR2 is YFSETQ. The CDR3 has 13 residues. V lost 0 bases and J 6 bases, leaving 6 bases between the germline ends. The CDR3 bases are TGCGCCAGCAGCTTGGAACTAGCCGGGGAGCTGTTTTTT. It translates to CASSLELAGELFF.

The chain combines TRBV27 with TRBJ1-2; unclear D gene. Germline CDR1 reads MNHEY; CDR2 reads SMNVEV (reference sequence). Trimming took off 0 bases at V and 8 bases at J, with 10 bases between the two ends. The CDR3 consists of 13 residues. CDR3 residues: CASSLSETGGYTF. The DNA of the CDR3 is TGTGCCAGCAGTTTATCGGAGACTGGGGGCTACACCTTC.

The chain has TRBV24-1 and TRBJ1-5, with no clear D. This CDR3 spans 15 amino acids. V was clipped by 1 base and J by 4 bases, with 10 bases between them. Germline V gene data show CDR1 as KGHDR and CDR2 as SFDVKD. The CDR3 loop is CATSDLKLRNQPQHF. In nucleotides, the CDR3 is TGTGCCACCAGTGATTTAAAGCTCAGGAATCAGCCCCAGCATTTT.

The V call is TRBV28, the J call TRBJ2-4, with TRBD2 matching 7 bases. The CDR3 spans 12 residues. Germline V gene sequence: CDR1 MDHEN, CDR2 SYDVKM. Trimming removed 3 bases from V and 12 bases from J; junction bases left unmatched: 5. This CDR3 is CASSLPGTNQYF. Here the CDR3 DNA reads TGTGCCAGCAGTTTGCCAGGGACTAATCAGTACTTC.

The chain couples TRBV7-9 to TRBJ1-4; D gene uncertain. The CDR3 length is 14 residues. Between the trimmed V and J ends, which lost 5 bases and 3 bases, there was a span of 10 bases. The germline V gene encodes CDR1 SEHNR and CDR2 FQNEAQ (reference sequence). The CDR3 region is CASSTPAANEKLFF. The CDR3 nucleotides are TGTGCCAGCAGCACACCCGCAGCTAATGAAAAACTGTTTTTT.

The CDR3 DNA is TGCGCCAGCAGCGCGCCCCCGACTAGTTTCGGCTACGAGCAGTACGTC. Its protein is CASSAPPTSFGYEQYV. J is TRBJ2-7 and V is TRBV5-1; a weak D match, TRBD2 (6 bases). The V gene's germline CDR1 is SGHRS and CDR2 YFSETQ. Trimming left V 4 bases short and J 3 bases short, with 20 bases between. There are 16 residues in the CDR3.

CDR3 sequence: CASSLGPAQNSPLHF. The CDR3 region has the DNA TGTGCCAGCAGCTTGGGCCCCGCCCAGAATTCACCCCTCCACTTT. The genes are TRBV7-2 and TRBJ1-6; D ambiguous. The V and J ends lost 3 bases and 7 bases respectively, with 13 bases between them. Germline V gene sequence: CDR1 SGHTA, CDR2 FQGNSA. This CDR3 spans 15 amino acids.

This chain uses TRBV28 with TRBJ2-1; 10 bases map to TRBD2. Germline-derived CDR1 and CDR2 are MDHEN and SYDVKM. CDR3 length equals 18 residues. J was trimmed by 2 bases and V by 1 base; bases with no gene match: 8. The CDR3, as DNA: TGTGCCAGCAGTTTATCCAGCGGGAGGGCCTTACCCTACAATGAGCAGTTCTTC. This codes for CASSLSSGRALPYNEQFF.

The chain employs TRBV29-1 and TRBJ2-1; no clear D gene. The V gene lost 4 bases and the J gene lost 2 bases, with 9 bases spanning the gap. CDR1 is SQVTM and CDR2 is ANQGSEA in the germline V gene. The CDR3 has 13 residues. The CDR3 region is CSVVVAPYNEQFF. CDR3 coding DNA: TGCAGCGTTGTGGTGGCCCCCTACAATGAGCAGTTCTTC.